This is a list of T cell receptor beta chains from one sample in a study of T cells in Graves' hyperthyroidism and ophthalmopathy. In TCRdb, the multiplex PCR reads were re-called with MiXCR into one record per CDR3 protein. The sample has hundreds of thousands of distinct CDR3 sequences, roughly 14% seen once. Source material: blood. These receptors were collected from a woman aged 50 to 60 with Graves' ophthalmopathy. The conserved cysteine and the conserved F or W are not part of the CDR3 here. The order of the fields is clone size, V gene, CDR3 length, J gene, CDR3 protein. Size is omitted from some rows. Given values are once, few, many or a class for expanded clones.

clone size: few
V gene: TRBV14
CDR3 length: 11
J gene: TRBJ1-6
CDR3 protein: ASSQDLNSPLH

clone size: NA
V gene: TRBV9
CDR3 length: 13
J gene: TRBJ2-1
CDR3 protein: ASSPPQRGVNEQF

clone size: few
V gene: TRBV5-1
CDR3 length: 13
J gene: TRBJ2-3
CDR3 protein: ASSRGTSRTDTQY

clone size: NA
V gene: TRBV10-3
CDR3 length: 12
J gene: TRBJ2-5
CDR3 protein: AISGHGIGETQY

clone size: NA
V gene: TRBV2
CDR3 length: 13
J gene: TRBJ1-4
CDR3 protein: ASRVLGRETEKLF

clone size: many
V gene: TRBV7-9
CDR3 length: 13
J gene: TRBJ2-1
CDR3 protein: ASSSRDRGFNEQF

clone size: many
V gene: TRBV28
CDR3 length: 13
J gene: TRBJ2-1
CDR3 protein: ATLRPGLAGNEQF

clone size: many
V gene: TRBV28
CDR3 length: 10
J gene: TRBJ2-5
CDR3 protein: ASSLMQETQY

clone size: NA
V gene: TRBV30
CDR3 length: 12
J gene: TRBJ2-2
CDR3 protein: AWSSSPHTGELF

clone size: few
V gene: TRBV30
CDR3 length: 14
J gene: TRBJ1-3
CDR3 protein: AWRDRGLRNGNTIY

clone size: many
V gene: TRBV7-3
CDR3 length: 14
J gene: TRBJ2-3
CDR3 protein: ASSLNSAGGTDTQY

clone size: many
V gene: TRBV11-2
CDR3 length: 13
J gene: TRBJ2-3
CDR3 protein: ASTAGTSAEDTQY

clone size: NA
V gene: TRBV20-1
CDR3 length: 13
J gene: TRBJ1-4
CDR3 protein: SAREDRGLSEKLF

clone size: many
V gene: TRBV30
CDR3 length: 12
J gene: TRBJ2-1
CDR3 protein: AWSETETYNEQF

clone size: few
V gene: TRBV19
CDR3 length: 15
J gene: TRBJ2-7
CDR3 protein: ASSIGGRGPQDYEQY

clone size: many
V gene: TRBV3-1
CDR3 length: 13
J gene: TRBJ2-7
CDR3 protein: ASSPSQTSGSEQY

clone size: few
V gene: TRBV6-2/TRBV6-3
CDR3 length: 12
J gene: TRBJ2-2
CDR3 protein: ASKGRLMAGELF

clone size: many
V gene: TRBV6-2/TRBV6-3
CDR3 length: 9
J gene: TRBJ2-1
CDR3 protein: ASRVYTEQF

clone size: NA
V gene: TRBV7-6
CDR3 length: 11
J gene: TRBJ2-4
CDR3 protein: ASSLGRSNIQY

clone size: few
V gene: TRBV4-1
CDR3 length: 10
J gene: TRBJ2-7
CDR3 protein: ASSQEGHEQY

clone size: few
V gene: TRBV5-5
CDR3 length: 13
J gene: TRBJ2-7
CDR3 protein: ASSLGQGAADEQY

clone size: many
V gene: TRBV5-1
CDR3 length: 11
J gene: TRBJ1-1
CDR3 protein: ASSLGQRAEAF

clone size: few
V gene: TRBV6-5
CDR3 length: 14
J gene: TRBJ2-1
CDR3 protein: ASRLRGDRGYNEQF

clone size: many
V gene: TRBV20-1
CDR3 length: 13
J gene: TRBJ2-3
CDR3 protein: SVTDVKASTDTQY

clone size: many
V gene: TRBV7-2
CDR3 length: 16
J gene: TRBJ2-1
CDR3 protein: ASSRTSGSGGSYNEQF

clone size: many
V gene: TRBV10-3
CDR3 length: 16
J gene: TRBJ2-1
CDR3 protein: AISGGLAGFTAGDEQF

clone size: many
V gene: TRBV10-3
CDR3 length: 12
J gene: TRBJ2-7
CDR3 protein: AIGPTTSFYEQY

clone size: many
V gene: TRBV20-1
CDR3 length: 10
J gene: TRBJ1-4
CDR3 protein: SGYLQGEKLF

clone size: few
V gene: TRBV11-2
CDR3 length: 15
J gene: TRBJ2-5
CDR3 protein: ASSPRLAGGREETQY

clone size: many
V gene: TRBV2
CDR3 length: 11
J gene: TRBJ1-2
CDR3 protein: ASSVMENYGYT

clone size: many
V gene: TRBV30
CDR3 length: 11
J gene: TRBJ1-5
CDR3 protein: AWSYRGGQPQH